The rows below give T cell receptor beta chains drawn from one sample of a study of T cells in Graves' hyperthyroidism and ophthalmopathy. In TCRdb, the multiplex PCR reads were re-called with MiXCR into one record per CDR3 protein. The repertoire holds 650,000 to 750,000 distinct CDR3 sequences, with less than 15% as singletons. Sequencing input: blood. The receptor set was obtained from a woman between 18 and 29 years old with Graves' hyperthyroidism. Each CDR3 is given with its conserved first and last residue. The D gene is left open where the match is weak. Only some rows state a clone size, as once, few, many or a class for expanded clones.

clone_size,v_call,d_call,j_call,cdr3_aa,cdr3_nt
many,TRBV3-1,.,TRBJ2-1,CASSQGPEQFF,TGTGCCAGCAGCCAGGGGCCCGAGCAGTTCTTC
.,TRBV7-9,TRBD1,TRBJ2-7,CASTSNPTGINEQYF,TGTGCCAGCACTTCAAACCCGACAGGGATAAACGAGCAGTACTTC
.,TRBV18,.,TRBJ2-7,CASSQGALVDEQYF,TGTGCCAGCTCACAAGGGGCTCTGGTGGACGAGCAGTACTTC
many,TRBV12-3/TRBV12-4,.,TRBJ1-2,CASSLAFYGYTF,TGTGCCAGCAGTTTAGCGTTCTATGGCTACACCTTC
many,TRBV30,TRBD2,TRBJ2-1,CAWSTGTSSYNEQFF,TGTGCCTGGAGTACCGGGACTAGCTCCTACAATGAGCAGTTCTTC
.,TRBV9,.,TRBJ1-1,CASSPGGGKDTEAFF,TGTGCCAGCAGCCCGGGGGGGGGGAAGGACACTGAAGCTTTCTTT
.,TRBV27,TRBD1,TRBJ1-3,CASSWTGGSGNTIYF,TGTGCCAGCAGTTGGACAGGGGGATCTGGAAACACCATATATTTT
.,TRBV7-9,TRBD2,TRBJ2-1,CASSLWLAEVRGDEQFF,TGTGCCAGCAGCTTATGGCTAGCGGAGGTACGAGGCGATGAGCAGTTCTTC
many,TRBV6-1,TRBD1,TRBJ2-4,CASNGTGVVTFAKNIQYF,TGTGCCAGCAACGGGACAGGGGTTGTCACCTTTGCCAAAAACATTCAGTACTTC
.,TRBV6-1,TRBD2,TRBJ2-1,CASRPEAGGVYNEQFF,TGTGCCAGCAGACCTGAAGCGGGGGGCGTCTACAATGAGCAGTTCTTC
many,TRBV6-1,TRBD1,TRBJ1-5,CASRWTGPNQPQHF,TGTGCCAGCAGATGGACAGGGCCCAATCAGCCCCAGCATTTT
.,TRBV2,TRBD1,TRBJ2-1,CASRRQGVYNEQFF,TGTGCCAGCAGAAGACAGGGAGTCTACAATGAGCAGTTCTTC
many,TRBV28,TRBD2,TRBJ2-5,CACRAGVESETQYF,TGTGCCTGCAGGGCGGGAGTTGAGTCAGAGACCCAGTACTTC
many,TRBV15,.,TRBJ1-6,CATSVSYNSPLHF,TGTGCCACCAGCGTATCCTATAATTCACCCCTCCACTTT
many,TRBV3-1,.,TRBJ2-7,CASQQGSYEQYF,TGTGCCAGCCAACAGGGTTCCTACGAGCAGTACTTC
.,TRBV6-1,TRBD1,TRBJ1-5,CATKAPDREYQPQHF,TGTGCCACCAAGGCTCCGGACAGGGAGTATCAGCCCCAGCATTTT
.,TRBV7-7,TRBD2,TRBJ2-5,CASRGASGRETQYF,TGTGCCAGCCGGGGGGCTAGCGGGAGGGAGACCCAGTACTTC
.,TRBV4-3,.,TRBJ2-7,CASSQDSTSYEQYF,TGCGCCAGCAGCCAAGACAGTACGTCCTACGAGCAGTACTTC
many,TRBV11-2,.,TRBJ2-1,CASSSPRDSYNEQFF,TGTGCCAGCAGCTCCCCTCGGGACTCATACAATGAGCAGTTCTTC
many,TRBV6-1,.,TRBJ2-7,CASSDQGRGELSSYEQYF,TGTGCCAGCAGTGATCAGGGTCGCGGAGAGTTAAGCTCCTACGAGCAGTACTTC
few,TRBV7-2,TRBD2,TRBJ2-3,CASSRGTSGRTDTQYF,TGTGCCAGCAGCCGCGGCACTAGCGGGAGAACAGATACGCAGTATTTT
few,TRBV27,.,TRBJ1-2,CASSLQGTNYGYTF,TGTGCCAGCAGCCTCCAGGGAACTAACTATGGCTACACCTTC
.,TRBV6-2/TRBV6-3,.,TRBJ2-1,CASSYSGRRQFF,TGTGCCAGCAGTTACTCGGGTAGACGGCAGTTCTTC
many,TRBV12-3/TRBV12-4,TRBD2,TRBJ2-7,CASSPILGLAGDEQYF,TGTGCCAGCAGTCCCATCCTAGGACTAGCGGGAGACGAGCAGTACTTC
.,TRBV6-6,.,TRBJ1-2,CASSYVPSPRWDNEGYTF,TGTGCCAGCAGTTACGTACCCTCCCCCCGGTGGGACAACGAGGGCTACACCTTC
many,TRBV2,TRBD2,TRBJ2-1,CASRHRDYDFNEQFF,TGTGCCAGCAGACACCGGGACTACGATTTCAATGAGCAGTTCTTC
few,TRBV19,.,TRBJ2-6,CASRTRGGSGANVLTF,TGTGCCAGTAGGACTCGCGGTGGCTCTGGGGCCAACGTCCTGACTTTC
few,TRBV10-3,TRBD1,TRBJ1-1,CAISDPGQGATEAFF,TGTGCCATCAGTGACCCAGGACAGGGGGCCACTGAAGCTTTCTTT
many,TRBV3-1,.,TRBJ2-1,CASSQDRFRSQSNEQFF,TGTGCCAGCAGCCAAGACCGCTTCCGATCGCAGTCAAATGAGCAGTTCTTC
many,TRBV6-1,.,TRBJ1-1,CASSDTNRNTEAFF,TGTGCCAGCAGTGATACAAACAGGAACACTGAAGCTTTCTTT
many,TRBV5-1,.,TRBJ1-1,CASSGGSGGGETEAFF,TGCGCCAGCAGCGGGGGGTCGGGTGGGGGTGAGACTGAAGCTTTCTTT
.,TRBV29-1,.,TRBJ2-1,CSVEDPGDVNEQFF,TGCAGCGTTGAAGATCCGGGAGACGTCAATGAGCAGTTCTTC
.,TRBV6-2/TRBV6-3,.,TRBJ1-1,CASSLGTTNIEAFF,TGTGCCAGCAGTTTAGGCACTACGAACATTGAAGCTTTCTTT
few,TRBV20-1,.,TRBJ2-5,CSGTGSRETQYF,TGCAGTGGGACGGGGAGTCGGGAGACCCAGTACTTC
.,TRBV19,TRBD2,TRBJ2-1,CASSRLAGALPHEQFF,TGTGCCAGTAGCAGACTAGCGGGAGCTCTTCCTCATGAGCAGTTCTTC
few,TRBV6-2/TRBV6-3,.,TRBJ2-3,CASSYSEARTQYF,TGTGCCAGCAGTTACTCGGAAGCGCGTACGCAGTATTTT
many,TRBV6-1,TRBD1,TRBJ2-1,CASRLPRDRANEQFF,TGTGCCAGCAGATTACCTCGGGACAGGGCCAATGAGCAGTTCTTC
many,TRBV3-1,.,TRBJ1-2,CASSLGLINYGYTF,TGTGCCAGCAGCCTAGGACTGATTAACTATGGCTACACCTTC
.,TRBV7-2,TRBD1,TRBJ2-7,CASSSWTGNDNEQYF,TGTGCCAGCAGCTCTTGGACAGGGAACGACAACGAGCAGTACTTC